These 7 T cell receptor beta chains share one sample of origin, sequenced in a study of chemoradiotherapy in HPV16-positive cancers. Generated by immunoSEQ multiplex PCR, the TCRdb table keeps only in-frame clones and is missing some. The sample carries roughly 4,000 clones, approximately 78% recorded once. The material sequenced was tumor tissue, taken from a patient who underwent chemoradiotherapy. Source of these receptors: a human donor with HPV-associated anogenital cancer.

The chain joins TRBV11-3 to TRBJ1-3; TRBD1 matches at 9 bases. The CDR3 runs to 16 residues. V shed 3 bases and J 0 bases; nucleotides not matched to a gene: 3. Germline CDR1 and CDR2: SGHNT and YENEEA. Written as DNA, the CDR3 is TGTGCCAGCAGCTTCCCGGGACAGGGCTCTGGAAACACCATATATTTT. Protein sequence: CASSFPGQGSGNTIYF.

V and J are TRBV30 and TRBJ2-1; 12 bases are shared with TRBD2. Losses at the gene ends were 7 bases for V and 9 bases for J; bases not matched to a gene: 4. The CDR3 consists of 12 residues. The V gene's germline CDR1 is GTSNPN and CDR2 SVGIG (reference sequence). CDR3 loop: CASSGRAIEQFF. In DNA form, the CDR3 reads TGTGCCTCTAGCGGGAGGGCCATTGAGCAGTTCTTC.

V is TRBV16 and J is TRBJ1-4; D remains unclear. Germline CDR1 reads KGHSY; CDR2 reads FQNENV. V lost 3 bases to trimming and J lost 8 bases, with 19 bases between them. This CDR3 region has 16 residues. CDR3 region: CASSHSRTPLREKLFF. CDR3 nucleotide sequence: TGTGCCAGCAGCCATAGTCGGACGCCGCTAAGGGAAAAACTGTTTTTT.

This clone was observed a single time. The chain recombines TRBV6-1 with TRBJ1-2, with 7 bases that match TRBD1. The V and J ends lost 1 base and 4 bases, in that order; junction bases with no gene match: 9. The CDR3 covers 16 residues. Germline-derived CDR1 and CDR2 are MNHNS and SASEGT. The CDR3 bases are TGTGCCAGCAGTGAAGAGGGAGGGGGCCGGGGCTATGGCTACACCTTC. Amino acid sequence: CASSEEGGGRGYGYTF.

The genes are TRBV19 and TRBJ1-4, with D perhaps matching TRBD1 (6 bases). CDR1 LNHDA and CDR2 SQIVND come from the germline V gene (reference sequence). V lost 5 bases to trimming and J lost 3 bases, with 16 bases between them. There are 16 residues in the CDR3. The CDR3 is CASSSGRGKSNEKLFF. CDR3 nucleotides: TGTGCCAGTAGTTCGGGCAGGGGAAAGTCTAATGAAAAACTGTTTTTT.

V usage is TRBV4-2 and J usage is TRBJ1-1; D unclear. The CDR3 is made up of 14 amino acids. Trimming took off 4 bases at V and 4 bases at J, with 13 bases between the two ends. Germline CDR1 reads LGHNA; CDR2 reads YNFKEQ. CDR3 sequence: CASSPGPDGTEAFF. The CDR3 DNA sequence: TGTGCCAGCAGCCCCGGGCCTGACGGCACTGAAGCTTTCTTT.

The rearrangement joins TRBV13 to TRBJ2-1; TRBD2 aligns across 13 bases. CDR1 and CDR2 from the germline V gene are PRHDT and FYEKMQ (reference sequence). The ends lost 4 bases at V and 6 bases at J; junction bases unmatched: 9. CDR3 length equals 17 residues. Here the CDR3 DNA reads TGTGCCAGCAGCTCCTCGGGACTAGCGGGAAGGGCCAATGAGCAGTTCTTC. The encoded protein is CASSSSGLAGRANEQFF.